The sequence of this T cell receptor beta chain was determined in a study of cytomegalovirus exposure and HLA in healthy donors. The V and J ends lost 3 bases and 7 bases respectively, with 17 bases between them. The CDR3 sequence is 15 residues long. Per germline, CDR1 SGHRS and CDR2 YFSETQ. TCRdb's copy holds only in-frame clones and misses some; the assay was immunoSEQ multiplex PCR. The sample yields more than 45,000 clones, about 91% seen once. The genes are TRBV5-1 and TRBJ2-4; weak D call: TRBD2 (5 bases). Sequenced input: PBMCs. The TCR was taken from a woman aged 18-29 years in good health and CMV-seronegative. CDR3 DNA: TGCGCCAGCAGCTCCGGACTGGGCGCAAGCAACATTCAGTACTTC. It yields the protein CASSSGLGASNIQYF.